These T cell receptor beta chains were read from a single sample in a study of shared clonotypes between healthy human individuals. Profiled with immunoSEQ multiplex PCR; TCRdb holds only in-frame clones, not every one. The sample shows about 2.1 million clones, more than 85% of them seen only once. Sequenced material: naive CD8+ T cells from PBMCs. The source is a man aged 18 to 30 in good health. Some clones in this sample may be carry-over from other donors' samples. CDR3s leave out the opening cysteine and the closing phenylalanine or tryptophan. A clone size is listed for some rows: how often the clone was seen (once, few, many), or a class if it is expanded.

cdr3_aa: SVDEGMGNQPQH
j_call: TRBJ1-5
v_call: TRBV29-1
clone_size: -
cdr3_length: 12

cdr3_aa: ASSSYETIPGLRNQPQH
j_call: TRBJ1-5
v_call: TRBV2
clone_size: -
cdr3_length: 17

cdr3_aa: ASSYSAGEVYNEQF
j_call: TRBJ2-1
v_call: TRBV6-5
clone_size: -
cdr3_length: 14

cdr3_aa: ASSSITGGPTYNEQF
j_call: TRBJ2-1
v_call: TRBV7-9
clone_size: -
cdr3_length: 15

cdr3_aa: ASSLWDSNQPQH
j_call: TRBJ1-5
v_call: TRBV5-5
clone_size: -
cdr3_length: 12

cdr3_aa: ARPRDRSISGNTIY
j_call: TRBJ1-3
v_call: TRBV11-2
clone_size: -
cdr3_length: 14

cdr3_aa: ATSRTRVGTYEQY
j_call: TRBJ2-7
v_call: TRBV15
clone_size: -
cdr3_length: 13

cdr3_aa: ASSLSIGKRGEQY
j_call: TRBJ2-7
v_call: TRBV27
clone_size: -
cdr3_length: 13

cdr3_aa: ASSTKNRTSDTQY
j_call: TRBJ2-3
v_call: TRBV23-1
clone_size: once
cdr3_length: 13

cdr3_aa: ASSVATSGALYEQY
j_call: TRBJ2-7
v_call: TRBV9
clone_size: once
cdr3_length: 14

cdr3_aa: SVGQTEAF
j_call: TRBJ1-1
v_call: TRBV20-1
clone_size: -
cdr3_length: 8

cdr3_aa: ASSLVGRGYEQY
j_call: TRBJ2-7
v_call: TRBV27
clone_size: -
cdr3_length: 12

cdr3_aa: ASSARLADEQF
j_call: TRBJ2-1
v_call: TRBV19
clone_size: once
cdr3_length: 11

cdr3_aa: ASSVGSVNSYEQY
j_call: TRBJ2-7
v_call: TRBV9
clone_size: once
cdr3_length: 13

cdr3_aa: ASSSPGVAGDYEQY
j_call: TRBJ2-7
v_call: TRBV7-8
clone_size: -
cdr3_length: 14

cdr3_aa: ASSVDSGYSGNTIY
j_call: TRBJ1-3
v_call: TRBV9
clone_size: -
cdr3_length: 14

cdr3_aa: ASSLFGDSSYEQY
j_call: TRBJ2-7
v_call: TRBV27
clone_size: -
cdr3_length: 13

cdr3_aa: ASSFFSGHSYEQY
j_call: TRBJ2-7
v_call: TRBV11-2
clone_size: -
cdr3_length: 13

cdr3_aa: ASSLTVNEQY
j_call: -
v_call: TRBV7-9
clone_size: -
cdr3_length: 10

cdr3_aa: ASSIGQGANEKLF
j_call: TRBJ1-4
v_call: TRBV5-8
clone_size: -
cdr3_length: 13

cdr3_aa: ASSQISKGQGLAGLPSSYEQY
j_call: TRBJ2-7
v_call: TRBV14
clone_size: -
cdr3_length: 21

cdr3_aa: ASSFGLAGSTDTQY
j_call: TRBJ2-3
v_call: TRBV5-1
clone_size: -
cdr3_length: 14

cdr3_aa: ASSPVGGRVTGELF
j_call: TRBJ2-2
v_call: TRBV27
clone_size: -
cdr3_length: 14

cdr3_aa: ASNGGPTYGYT
j_call: TRBJ1-2
v_call: TRBV6-5
clone_size: -
cdr3_length: 11

cdr3_aa: ASSSRGPTNTEAF
j_call: TRBJ1-1
v_call: TRBV27
clone_size: -
cdr3_length: 13

cdr3_aa: ASSSAPPNGYT
j_call: TRBJ1-2
v_call: TRBV6-6
clone_size: -
cdr3_length: 11

cdr3_aa: ASSTGGYGYT
j_call: TRBJ1-2
v_call: TRBV27
clone_size: -
cdr3_length: 10

cdr3_aa: ASSFGLAGGPGETQY
j_call: TRBJ2-5
v_call: TRBV7-2
clone_size: once
cdr3_length: 15

cdr3_aa: ASSGTGTYEQY
j_call: TRBJ2-7
v_call: TRBV7-9
clone_size: -
cdr3_length: 11

cdr3_aa: AISDGSSYNEQF
j_call: TRBJ2-1
v_call: TRBV10-3
clone_size: -
cdr3_length: 12

cdr3_aa: ASSLGLATGELF
j_call: TRBJ2-2
v_call: TRBV11-2
clone_size: -
cdr3_length: 12

cdr3_aa: ASSHRDRAGELF
j_call: TRBJ2-2
v_call: TRBV7-2
clone_size: -
cdr3_length: 12

cdr3_aa: ASSLPGELF
j_call: TRBJ2-2
v_call: TRBV7-9
clone_size: -
cdr3_length: 9

cdr3_aa: ASSFTGSSEAF
j_call: TRBJ1-1
v_call: TRBV5-6
clone_size: -
cdr3_length: 11

cdr3_aa: ASSLARGNYNEQF
j_call: TRBJ2-1
v_call: TRBV7-6
clone_size: once
cdr3_length: 13

cdr3_aa: ASSSGLAGVYEQY
j_call: TRBJ2-7
v_call: TRBV7-9
clone_size: -
cdr3_length: 13

cdr3_aa: ASTEGQASQPQH
j_call: TRBJ1-5
v_call: TRBV6-1
clone_size: -
cdr3_length: 12

cdr3_aa: ASSLRERSYTEAF
j_call: TRBJ1-1
v_call: TRBV7-9
clone_size: few
cdr3_length: 13

cdr3_aa: ASSLVVGGTQY
j_call: TRBJ2-3
v_call: TRBV11-3
clone_size: once
cdr3_length: 11

cdr3_aa: ASSPRTAILTGANVLT
j_call: TRBJ2-6
v_call: TRBV27
clone_size: -
cdr3_length: 16

cdr3_aa: ASSGWGTEYNEQF
j_call: TRBJ2-1
v_call: TRBV25-1
clone_size: -
cdr3_length: 13

cdr3_aa: ASSIYRESSGNTIY
j_call: TRBJ1-3
v_call: TRBV19
clone_size: -
cdr3_length: 14

cdr3_aa: ASSQDSYNEQF
j_call: TRBJ2-1
v_call: TRBV4-1
clone_size: -
cdr3_length: 11

cdr3_aa: ASSESGAHSYEQY
j_call: TRBJ2-7
v_call: TRBV2
clone_size: -
cdr3_length: 13

cdr3_aa: ASSLGGYREKLF
j_call: TRBJ1-4
v_call: TRBV27
clone_size: -
cdr3_length: 12

cdr3_aa: ASSLGGDRVHPHYNEQF
j_call: TRBJ2-1
v_call: TRBV5-5
clone_size: -
cdr3_length: 17

cdr3_aa: ASNRISGRESDTQY
j_call: TRBJ2-3
v_call: TRBV7-8
clone_size: -
cdr3_length: 14

cdr3_aa: AWSPLTGLIYEKLF
j_call: TRBJ1-4
v_call: TRBV30
clone_size: -
cdr3_length: 14

cdr3_aa: ASSIVSVFYNQPQH
j_call: TRBJ1-5
v_call: TRBV19
clone_size: -
cdr3_length: 14

cdr3_aa: ASSGPGTGDNEQF
j_call: TRBJ2-1
v_call: TRBV9
clone_size: -
cdr3_length: 13

cdr3_aa: ASSPNRNYGYT
j_call: TRBJ1-2
v_call: TRBV19
clone_size: -
cdr3_length: 11

cdr3_aa: ASSAGFPYEQY
j_call: TRBJ2-7
v_call: TRBV7-9
clone_size: -
cdr3_length: 11

cdr3_aa: ASSLSLREYNEQF
j_call: TRBJ2-1
v_call: TRBV27
clone_size: -
cdr3_length: 13